The next 22 T cell receptor beta chains were all read from a single sample in a study of graft-versus-host responses after intestinal transplantation. Clones were read by immunoSEQ multiplex PCR, and TCRdb kept only the in-frame ones, dropping some. The sample yields about 40,000 clones, roughly 89% seen once. The source material was PBMCs, sampled 314 days after intestinal transplant. The receptors stem from a human patient who received an intestinal transplant, so some T cells may come from the graft donor.

The gene calls are TRBV2 and TRBJ2-1; 8 bases align to TRBD2. The CDR3 is 14 amino acids. Per the germline V gene, CDR1 is SNHLY and CDR2 is FYNNEI. Germline trimming cut 8 bases from V and 5 bases from J; bases unmatched to any gene: 8. This CDR3 is CASRGGTSDNEQFF. The CDR3 nucleotides are TGTGCCAGCCGGGGGGGGACGAGTGACAATGAGCAGTTCTTC.

The CDR3 bases are TGCGCCAGCAGCCAAGATGATAGAGGGATTCGCCAGCATTTT. Protein: CASSQDDRGIRQHF. The V gene is TRBV4-1, the J gene TRBJ1-5; D not resolved. Trimming pared 0 bases from V and 12 bases from J, leaving 15 bases between. Germline V lookup: CDR1 MGHRA, CDR2 YSYEKL. The CDR3 sequence is 14 residues long.

This chain uses TRBV6-5 with TRBJ2-2, with D possibly TRBD1 on 5 matching bases. Per germline, CDR1 MNHEY and CDR2 SVGAGI. The CDR3 has 16 residues. Trimming took off 2 bases at V and 4 bases at J, with 14 bases between the two ends. This CDR3 reads CASSYGTGVTTGELFF. In DNA, the CDR3 is TGTGCCAGCAGTTACGGAACAGGCGTGACCACCGGGGAGCTGTTTTTT.

This chain links TRBV5-6 with TRBJ2-1; D possibly corresponds to TRBD2 (6 bases). Germline CDR1 and CDR2: SGHDT and YYEEEE. The CDR3 covers 13 residues. V lost 3 bases and J 3 bases, leaving 7 bases between the germline ends. CDR3 region: CASSSGSYNEQFF. The CDR3, as DNA: TGTGCCAGCAGCTCCGGGAGCTACAATGAGCAGTTCTTC.

The chain carries TRBV4-2 and TRBJ2-2; 10 bases agree with TRBD1. J gave up 6 bases and V 4 bases, and 8 bases lay outside the gene matches. This CDR3 is 16 amino acids long. Germline-derived CDR1 and CDR2 are LGHNA and YNFKEQ. The DNA of the CDR3 is TGTGCCAGCAGCCGCACCCCGGGACAGGGGCCCGGGGAGCTGTTTTTT. It yields the protein CASSRTPGQGPGELFF.

The chain has TRBV11-2 and TRBJ2-5; 9 bases match TRBD2. The J call may be incorrect, as the DNA end agrees better with TRBJ2-7. The CDR3 sequence is 13 residues long. The germline V gene has CDR1 SGHAT and CDR2 FQNNGV. DNA for the CDR3: TGTGCCAGCGTTAGCGGGAGCTCCTACGAGCAGTACTTC. Translated, it gives CASVSGSSYEQYF.

The genes are TRBV7-2 and TRBJ2-7; 8 bases are shared with TRBD2. Germline V gives CDR1 SGHTA, CDR2 FQGNSA. With 1 base clipped from V and 3 bases from J, the junction kept 2 bases outside the gene matches. The CDR3 loop spans 14 amino acids. The chain's CDR3 is CASSLGAGVYEQYF. Written as DNA, the CDR3 is TGTGCCAGCAGCTTAGGAGCGGGGGTCTACGAGCAGTACTTC.

The J gene is TRBJ2-5, the V gene TRBV10-2, with D possibly TRBD2 on 6 matching bases. The closer fit of TRBJ2-7 to the DNA end suggests the J call may be wrong. This CDR3 contains 15 residues. The germline CDR1 and CDR2 sequences are WSHSY and SAAADI. In DNA form, the CDR3 reads TGCGCCAGCAGCCTGGGGGGAGTTGGGTCCTACGAGCAGTACTTC. It yields the protein CASSLGGVGSYEQYF.

The table lists this clone with a count of one. The rearrangement uses TRBV6-1 and TRBJ2-7, with 9 nucleotides matching TRBD1. The CDR3 contains 15 residues. J was trimmed by 4 bases and V by 0 bases; bases with no gene match: 4. Germline values: CDR1 MNHNS, CDR2 SASEGT. The CDR3 sequence is CASSEAGTGSYEQYF. The CDR3 DNA sequence: TGTGCCAGCAGTGAAGCGGGGACAGGGTCGTACGAGCAGTACTTC.

V gene TRBV5-6 combines with J gene TRBJ1-1; 9 nucleotides match TRBD1. Unmatched junction bases numbered 8, after V lost 5 bases and J lost 6 bases. The CDR3 is 14 residues long. Germline lookup yields CDR1 SGHDT and CDR2 YYEEEE. In DNA, the CDR3 is TGTGCCAGCAGGGAGGAGGGGACAGGGCCTGAAGCTTTCTTT. Translated, it gives CASREEGTGPEAFF.

As to this clone: The sample contains more than one DNA sequence encoding this CDR3. The chain recombines TRBV7-3 with TRBJ2-1, with no clear D. V was shortened by 1 base and J by 9 bases, with 10 bases between the two germline ends. Germline V gene data show CDR1 as SGHTA and CDR2 as FQGTGA. There are 13 residues in the CDR3. CDR3 nucleotides: TGTGCCAGCAGCTTAAAGGGCGTGAGTGAGCAGTTCTTC. It codes for CASSLKGVSEQFF.

This rearrangement joins TRBV6-5 to TRBJ1-1, with TRBD1 as a possible D gene (6 bases). Germline-derived CDR1 and CDR2 are MNHEY and SVGAGI. The germline V and J ends were trimmed by 0 bases and 8 bases, with 10 bases remaining between them. The CDR3 spans 13 residues. CDR3 coding DNA: TGTGCCAGCAGTTACTCACAGGGCCTAGAAGCTTTCTTT. Its translation: CASSYSQGLEAFF.

Details on this clone: The sample has other DNA sequences that encode this CDR3 too. The genes are TRBV6-4 and TRBJ2-3; D not resolved. The CDR3 runs to 16 residues. The V end lost 4 bases, the J end lost 0 bases, and 14 bases lay between the germline ends. Germline CDR1 and CDR2: MRHNA and SNTAGT. CDR3 region: CASSVLPGTSTDTQYF. DNA of the CDR3: TGTGCCAGCAGTGTCCTTCCAGGCACTAGCACAGATACGCAGTATTTT.

CDR3 region: CASSKPPTGAPITQYF. The CDR3 bases are TGCGCCAGCAGCAAACCACCGACCGGAGCACCTATTACGCAGTATTTT. J is TRBJ2-3 and V is TRBV5-1; D gene ambiguous. CDR1 is SGHRS, CDR2 YFSETQ, per germline. V lost 4 bases and J lost 8, with 23 bases in between. CDR3 length: 16 residues. Full variable domain (remainder filled in from reference TRBV5-1 and TRBJ2-3): KAGVTQTPRYLIKTRGQQVTLSCSPISGHRSVSWYQQTPGQGLQFLFEYFSETQRNKGNFPGRFSGRQFSNSRSEMNVSTLELGDSALYLCASSKPPTGAPITQYFGPGTRLTVL.

This chain joins TRBV5-1 and TRBJ2-1; the D gene is possibly TRBD2 (7 bases). Trimming stripped 0 bases from V and 4 bases from J, with 11 bases between. The V gene's germline CDR1 is SGHRS and CDR2 YFSETQ. The CDR3 spans 15 residues. The CDR3 DNA sequence: TGCGCCAGCAGCTTGGAGGGGGGGCCTTACAATGAGCAGTTCTTC. This encodes CASSLEGGPYNEQFF.

The rearrangement uses TRBV5-6 and TRBJ1-1; TRBD1 is a possible D gene (5 bases). V lost 7 bases and J 0 bases, leaving 10 bases between the germline ends. Germline assignment: CDR1 SGHDT and CDR2 YYEEEE. The CDR3 sequence is 13 residues long. CDR3 in amino acids: CASREGMNTEAFF. The CDR3 DNA sequence: TGTGCCAGCCGGGAGGGGATGAACACTGAAGCTTTCTTT.

J is TRBJ2-1 and V is TRBV5-1; D may be TRBD1 (5 bases). Germline V gene data show CDR1 as SGHRS and CDR2 as YFSETQ. V shed 5 bases and J shed 4 bases, with 10 bases lying between them. This CDR3 contains 13 residues. The CDR3 DNA sequence: TGCGCCAGCAGGACCGACAGTTACAATGAGCAGTTCTTC. Translation gives CASRTDSYNEQFF.

This chain connects TRBV9 to TRBJ2-7, with TRBD2 as a possible D gene (5 bases). CDR1 SGDLS and CDR2 YYNGEE come from the germline V gene. This CDR3 contains 13 residues. V lost 1 base to trimming and J lost 4 bases, with 9 bases between them. CDR3 DNA: TGTGCCAGCAGCGTACTAGAGGGATACGAGCAGTACTTC. It encodes CASSVLEGYEQYF. The full variable domain, in which reference TRBV9 and TRBJ2-7 provide the parts outside the CDR3, is DSGVTQTPKHLITATGQRVTLRCSPRSGDLSVYWYQQSLDQGLQFLIQYYNGEERAKGNILERFSAQQFPDLHSELNLSSLELGDSALYFCASSVLEGYEQYFGPGTRLTVT.

The chain recombines TRBV5-5 with TRBJ1-5, with D uncertain. This CDR3 contains 15 residues. Germline values: CDR1 SGHKS, CDR2 YYEKEE (reference sequence). V lost 0 bases and J lost 0, with 7 bases in between. For the CDR3, the DNA is TGTGCCAGCAGCTTGGAATGGAGTAGCAATCAGCCCCAGCATTTT. Its protein is CASSLEWSSNQPQHF.

The gene calls are TRBV6-1 and TRBJ2-1, with D possibly being TRBD2 (6 bases). Germline CDR1 is MNHNS and CDR2 is SASEGT. V was shortened by 1 base and J by 0 bases, with 7 bases between the two germline ends. This CDR3 contains 15 residues. DNA of the CDR3: TGTGCCAGCAGTGAAGGGGACTTCTCCTACAATGAGCAGTTCTTC. This sequence encodes CASSEGDFSYNEQFF.

The V and J genes are TRBV5-1 and TRBJ1-2; D is undetermined. Between the trimmed V and J ends, which lost 5 bases and 7 bases, there was a span of 15 bases. Germline V lookup: CDR1 SGHRS, CDR2 YFSETQ. This CDR3 comprises 13 residues. CDR3: CASSSGQPGGYTF. In DNA, the CDR3 is TGCGCCAGCAGTTCTGGGCAGCCTGGTGGCTACACCTTC. Filled out from reference TRBV5-1 and TRBJ1-2, the complete variable domain reads KAGVTQTPRYLIKTRGQQVTLSCSPISGHRSVSWYQQTPGQGLQFLFEYFSETQRNKGNFPGRFSGRQFSNSRSEMNVSTLELGDSALYLCASSSGQPGGYTFGSGTRLTVV.

This clone has more than one count but fewer than ten. The chain carries TRBV6-5 and TRBJ2-3; D is possibly TRBD1 (6 bases). Germline-derived CDR1 and CDR2 are MNHEY and SVGAGI. Trimming pared 0 bases from V and 2 bases from J, leaving 9 bases between. The CDR3 spans 15 residues. The CDR3 loop reads CASSYSGAYTDTQYF. CDR3 DNA: TGTGCCAGCAGTTACTCGGGGGCCTACACAGATACGCAGTATTTT.